Given below is one TCR beta chain in context. Its antigen is still unknown. No base qualities exist here, and no much larger clone lies one base off it. Its CDR3 holds 14 amino acids, cysteine through phenylalanine. The entry retains the CDR3 DNA only, 42 bases that are in frame from base 1. CDR1 and CDR2 are drawn from the germline V gene: SGHRS, YFSETQ. Trimming at the junction amounts to 4 bases on V and 1 base on J, and the germline ends lie 11 bases apart. Inclusion was restricted to participants for whom at least one PBMC sample before ART initiation and at least two post-ART samples were available. Treatment was received in the United States of America by all participants with HIV. Before DNA extraction, cryopreserved samples of roughly 0.85-10 million PBMC were thawed and washed. At the time of the earliest PBMC sample, participants with HIV were aged between about 20 and 60 years. Each participant contributed PBMC samples from 1-4 timepoints before ART initiation and 2-8 timepoints after ART initiation, with a median of 7 samples. Serial HIV viral load, CD4+ T-cell count, ART history and demographic data were obtained for every participant. A Qiagen kit on a QIAcube was used to extract genomic DNA from unsorted PBMC, with samples processed in batches of 12.

The immunoSEQ hsTCRB v3.0 assay was used at survey level resolution to sequence the TRB variable region. TRB sequencing targeted a depth of roughly 40,000-55,000 T-cell genomes per sample. Pooled TRB libraries were sequenced on an Illumina MiSeq with a v3 150-cycle kit. The authors' analysis ran thus. Repertoire analysis was performed in R inside a reproducible Nextflow workflow that covered QC, data transformation and analysis. Custom analyses were implemented in LymphoSeq2, an R package for AIRR-Seq data exploration. A handful of samples that produced fewer than 5000 total TRB sequences were removed, so approximately 170 HIV repertoires were analyzed. Among the 190 or so HIV repertoires that were kept, some 60 were collected before ART initiation and more than 120 were collected after ART initiation. Each repertoire was downsampled to 5000 TRB nucleotide sequences, and summary statistics were averaged across 100 downsampling iterations. TRB sequences were retained for analysis only if CDR3 regions of at least seven amino acids were present. Diversity was assessed using a clonality score derived from Shannon entropy and using the Gini coefficient. In the repertoire networks, any two of the top 5000 CDR3 amino acid sequences were linked whenever the two sequences differed by an edit distance of one. For TRB CDR3 amino acid sequences, GLIPH2 was used to predict antigen specificity groups and MHC restriction. Known CMV, EBV, HIV or tissue antigen associations were flagged by matching CDR3 amino acid sequences against VDJdb and McPAS-TCR. Pre-ART, post-ART and control groups were compared with Wilcoxon signed-rank tests and Holm-Bonferroni correction. As stored in TCRdb, this immuneACCESS dataset retains in-frame rearrangements with V and J assigned. A fraction of the clones does not appear; measured against another copy, unresolved V genes explain less than half of the discrepancy, and the remainder lacks a known reason. The V and J calls and the clone size are those of that table, but D and trimming were determined from the DNA. For this sample there are tens of thousands of clones; roughly 82% appear just once. Of the sample, over 10% is held by the ten largest clones.

This entry belongs to a study of long-term antiretroviral therapy in people with HIV (dated by TCRdb to 2022 to 2024). Background on the whole study: The earliest samples were collected roughly a decade before the 2015 WHO recommendation for immediate ART, at a time when ART was usually postponed until CD4 counts fell. Test extractions of a monoclonal T-cell line alongside 33 polyclonal samples showed no cross-contamination during QIAcube processing. From some 28 adults with confirmed HIV infection, the cohort provided 192 cryopreserved PBMC samples, gathered serially across a mean of about six years (range 1-12). Among the 25 to 30 participants with HIV, approximately 10 were female. A retrospective serial study tested whether changes in peripheral blood TRB repertoire composition and diversity were associated with ART initiation and durable HIV suppression. What the work shows at the level of the full study, not this receptor alone: The samples were dated from about 2003 to 2018, and the ART regimens that were used may be less effective than current ART regimens. Starting ART was linked to a significant rise in TRB diversity, yet even with long-term ART the diversity remained significantly lower than in transplant donor controls. Because PBMC availability was limited, only the TCR beta chain was sequenced, with no alpha chain pairing. Inferences about post-ART repertoire changes are limited because no data were available on ART adherence, viral resistance or therapy changes. Expanded TRB clones identified before ART initiation dominated the repertoire at all time points, although this dominance fluctuated and declined in many PLHIV after ART. Because pre-ART samples had limited cell numbers, profiling was done on unsorted PBMC rather than on sorted CD4+ and CD8+ T cells. HIV repertoires had narrower CDR3 length ranges than controls, and the network structure suggested an antigen-experienced repertoire that shifted only slightly toward naive after ART.

The receptor's source is a young man with HIV. The chain couples TRBV5-1 to TRBJ1-2; a confident D gene designation cannot be given. The specimen was unsorted PBMCs, collected 0.3 years after starting antiretroviral therapy. The CDR3: CASSPDALNYGYTF. The DNA sequence is TGCGCCAGCAGCCCAGACGCTCTTAACTATGGCTACACCTTC. The CDR3, completed at both ends by the reference TRBV5-1 and TRBJ1-2 genes, gives the full variable domain KAGVTQTPRYLIKTRGQQVTLSCSPISGHRSVSWYQQTPGQGLQFLFEYFSETQRNKGNFPGRFSGRQFSNSRSEMNVSTLELGDSALYLCASSPDALNYGYTFGSGTRLTVV.